This T cell receptor (beta chain) was observed in a study of technical replicates of blood from a handful of donors. The data were produced by immunoSEQ multiplex PCR, yet TCRdb's version contains in-frame clones alone and is incomplete. The sample yields 60,000 to 85,000 clones, roughly 97% seen once. Germline V gene data show CDR1 as MDHEN and CDR2 as SYDVKM. V lost 6 bases, J lost 1 base, and 8 bases stayed unmatched. The CDR3 is 16 amino acids. This receptor was obtained from a human donor in good health. The chain links TRBV28 to TRBJ2-2; 7 positions agree with TRBD2. The specimen was T cells isolated from PBMCs. In DNA, the CDR3 is TGTGCCAGCAGGGGCGGAAGCGGGGAGAACACCGGGGAGCTGTTTTTT. Translating gives CASRGGSGENTGELFF.